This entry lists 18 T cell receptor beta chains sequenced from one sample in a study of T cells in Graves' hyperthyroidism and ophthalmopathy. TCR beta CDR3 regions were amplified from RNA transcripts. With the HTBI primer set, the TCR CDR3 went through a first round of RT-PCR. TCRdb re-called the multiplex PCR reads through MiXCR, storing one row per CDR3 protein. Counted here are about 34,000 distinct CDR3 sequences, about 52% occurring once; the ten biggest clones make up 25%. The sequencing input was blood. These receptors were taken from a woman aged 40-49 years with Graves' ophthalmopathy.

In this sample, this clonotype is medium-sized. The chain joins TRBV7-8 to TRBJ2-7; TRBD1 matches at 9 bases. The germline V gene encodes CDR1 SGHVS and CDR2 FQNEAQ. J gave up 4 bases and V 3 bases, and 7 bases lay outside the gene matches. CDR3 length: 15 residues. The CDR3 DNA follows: TGTGCCAGCAGCTTCCCGGGACAGGGTGTTTACGAGCAGTACTTC. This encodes CASSFPGQGVYEQYF.

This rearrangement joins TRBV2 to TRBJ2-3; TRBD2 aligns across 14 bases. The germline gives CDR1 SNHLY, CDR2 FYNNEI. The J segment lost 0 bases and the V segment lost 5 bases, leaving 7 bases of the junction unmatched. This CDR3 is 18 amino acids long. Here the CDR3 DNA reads TGTGCCAGCAGTACAGGGACTAGCGGGGGAATTAGCACAGATACGCAGTATTTT. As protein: CASSTGTSGGISTDTQYF.

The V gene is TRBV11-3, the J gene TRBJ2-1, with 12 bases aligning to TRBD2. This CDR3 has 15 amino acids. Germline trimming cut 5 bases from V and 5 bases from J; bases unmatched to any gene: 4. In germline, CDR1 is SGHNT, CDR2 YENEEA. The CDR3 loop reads CASSQGLAGNNEQFF. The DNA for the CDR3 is TGTGCCAGCAGCCAGGGACTAGCGGGTAACAATGAGCAGTTCTTC.

The CDR3 sequence is CAISETSNEQFF. Here the CDR3 DNA reads TGTGCCATCAGTGAGACTAGCAATGAGCAGTTCTTC. The V gene is TRBV10-3, the J gene TRBJ2-1; a weak D match, TRBD2 (5 bases). Germline values: CDR1 ENHRY, CDR2 SYGVKD. Between the trimmed V and J ends, which lost 2 bases and 6 bases, there was a span of 5 bases. There are 12 residues in the CDR3.

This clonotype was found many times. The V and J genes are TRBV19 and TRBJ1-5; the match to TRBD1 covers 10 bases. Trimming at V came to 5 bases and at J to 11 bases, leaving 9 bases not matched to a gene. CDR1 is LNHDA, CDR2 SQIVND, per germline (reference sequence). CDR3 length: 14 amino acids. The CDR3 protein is CASSRGQGRGAQHF. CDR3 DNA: TGTGCCAGTAGTCGGGGACAGGGGCGTGGAGCCCAGCATTTT.

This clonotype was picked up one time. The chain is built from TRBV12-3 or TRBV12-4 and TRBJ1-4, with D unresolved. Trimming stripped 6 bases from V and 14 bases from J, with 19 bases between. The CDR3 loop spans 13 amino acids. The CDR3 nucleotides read TGTGCCAGCAGCTTTTTCGCCGACACAGATCTGTTTTTT. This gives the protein CASSFFADTDLFF.

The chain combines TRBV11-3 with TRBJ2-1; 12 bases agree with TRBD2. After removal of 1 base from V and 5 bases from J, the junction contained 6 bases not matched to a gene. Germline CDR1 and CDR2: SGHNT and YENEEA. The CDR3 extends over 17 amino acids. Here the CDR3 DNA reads TGTGCCAGCAGCTTAGCTCCGGGACTAGCGGGTAACAATGAGCAGTTCTTC. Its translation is CASSLAPGLAGNNEQFF.

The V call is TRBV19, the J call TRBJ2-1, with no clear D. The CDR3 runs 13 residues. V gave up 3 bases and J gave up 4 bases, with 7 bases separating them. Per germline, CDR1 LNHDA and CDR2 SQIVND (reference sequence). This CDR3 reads CASSMLLYNEQFF. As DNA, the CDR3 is TGTGCCAGTAGTATGCTTCTTTACAATGAGCAGTTCTTC.

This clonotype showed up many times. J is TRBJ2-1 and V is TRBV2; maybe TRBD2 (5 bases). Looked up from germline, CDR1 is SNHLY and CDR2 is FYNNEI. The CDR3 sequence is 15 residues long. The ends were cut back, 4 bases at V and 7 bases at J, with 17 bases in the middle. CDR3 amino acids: CASSVVRGLKNEQFF. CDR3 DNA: TGTGCCAGCAGTGTAGTGAGAGGGTTGAAAAATGAGCAGTTCTTC. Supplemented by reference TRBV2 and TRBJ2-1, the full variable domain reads EPEVTQTPSHQVTQMGQEVILRCVPISNHLYFYWYRQILGQKVEFLVSFYNNEISEKSEIFDDQFSVERPDGSNFTLKIRSTKLEDSAMYFCASSVVRGLKNEQFFGPGTRLTVL.

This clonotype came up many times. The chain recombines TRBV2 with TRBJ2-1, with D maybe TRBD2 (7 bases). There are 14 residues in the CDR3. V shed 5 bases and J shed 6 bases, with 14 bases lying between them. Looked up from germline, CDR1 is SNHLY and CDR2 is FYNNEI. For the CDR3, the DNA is TGTGCCAGCAGTTTTTCGGGGGGCCGCAATGAGCAGTTCTTC. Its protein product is CASSFSGGRNEQFF.

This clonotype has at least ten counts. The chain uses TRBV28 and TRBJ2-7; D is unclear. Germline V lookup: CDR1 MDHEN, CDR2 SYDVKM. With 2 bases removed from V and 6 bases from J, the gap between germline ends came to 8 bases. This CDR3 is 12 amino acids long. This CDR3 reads CASSLRAGEQYF. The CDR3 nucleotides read TGTGCCAGCAGTTTAAGGGCAGGCGAGCAGTACTTC.

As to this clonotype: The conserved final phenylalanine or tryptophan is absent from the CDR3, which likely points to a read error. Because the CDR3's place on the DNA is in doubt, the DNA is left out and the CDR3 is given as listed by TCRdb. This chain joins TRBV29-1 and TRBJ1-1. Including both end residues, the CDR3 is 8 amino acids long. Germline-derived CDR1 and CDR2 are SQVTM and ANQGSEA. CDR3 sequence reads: CSVIRPFS.

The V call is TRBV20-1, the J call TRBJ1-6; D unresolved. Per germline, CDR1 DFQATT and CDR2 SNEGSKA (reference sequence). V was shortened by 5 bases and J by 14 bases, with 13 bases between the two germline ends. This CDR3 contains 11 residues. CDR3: CSAWTSGTLHF. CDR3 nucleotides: TGCAGTGCTTGGACTAGCGGGACCCTCCACTTT.

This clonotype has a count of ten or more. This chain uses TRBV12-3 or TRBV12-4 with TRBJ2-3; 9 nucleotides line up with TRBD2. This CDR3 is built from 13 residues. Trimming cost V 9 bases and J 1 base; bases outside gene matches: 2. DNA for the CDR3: TGTGCCAGTTTAGCGGGGGGCACAGATACGCAGTATTTT. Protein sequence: CASLAGGTDTQYF.

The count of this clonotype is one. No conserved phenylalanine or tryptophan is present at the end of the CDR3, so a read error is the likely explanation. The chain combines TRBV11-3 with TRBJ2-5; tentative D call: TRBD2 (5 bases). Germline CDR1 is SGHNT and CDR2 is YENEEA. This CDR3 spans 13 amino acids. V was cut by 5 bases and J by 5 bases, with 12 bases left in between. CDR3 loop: CASSGGYSETQYC. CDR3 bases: TGTGCCAGCAGCGGAGGCTATTCGGAGACCCAGTACTGC.

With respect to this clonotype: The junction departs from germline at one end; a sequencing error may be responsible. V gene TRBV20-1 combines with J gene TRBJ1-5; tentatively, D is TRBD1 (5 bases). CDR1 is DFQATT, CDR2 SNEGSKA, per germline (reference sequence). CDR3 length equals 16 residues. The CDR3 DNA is TGCAGTGCTAGAATCGGGGGGGAGGACTACAATGAGCCCCAGCATTTT. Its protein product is CSARIGGEDYNEPQHF.

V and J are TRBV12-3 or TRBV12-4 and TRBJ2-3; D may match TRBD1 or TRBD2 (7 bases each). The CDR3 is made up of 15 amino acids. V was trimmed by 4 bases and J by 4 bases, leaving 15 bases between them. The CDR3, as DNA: TGTGCCAGCAGTTACCAGGGGGAGGGCCCAGATACGCAGTATTTT. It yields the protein CASSYQGEGPDTQYF.

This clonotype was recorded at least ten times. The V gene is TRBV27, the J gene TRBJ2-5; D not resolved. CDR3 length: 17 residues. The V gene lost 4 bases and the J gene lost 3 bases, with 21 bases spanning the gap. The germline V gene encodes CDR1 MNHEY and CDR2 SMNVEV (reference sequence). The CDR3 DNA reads TGTGCCAGCAGTTCCACCCGAGGACGGCGACGTGAAGAGACCCAGTACTTC. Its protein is CASSSTRGRRREETQYF.